The 23 T cell receptor beta chains in this list originate from one sample, sequenced in a study of blood T cell repertoires in COVID-19. Profiling relied on immunoSEQ multiplex PCR, and the TCRdb table lists in-frame clones only, not all of them. The table lists roughly 150,000 clones, 70% to 90% of them singletons. The source material was peripheral blood. The receptors derive from a human donor in a cohort sampled during active COVID-19.

This chain uses TRBV13 with TRBJ1-1; 8 bases match TRBD1. The junction had 4 bases not matched to a gene; V was cut back by 1 base and J by 3 bases. Germline lookup yields CDR1 PRHDT and CDR2 FYEKMQ (reference sequence). The CDR3 sequence is 15 residues long. CDR3: CASSLDRGKDTEAFF. For the CDR3, the DNA is TGTGCCAGCAGCTTAGACAGGGGGAAGGACACTGAAGCTTTCTTT.

This clone showed up just a few times. The chain is built from TRBV12-2 and TRBJ2-1; TRBD2, the table's D call, lacks a check against the DNA. TRBV12-2 is termed a pseudogene. The CDR3 is 19 amino acids. The CDR3 DNA sequence: TGTGCAAGTCGCTTACAGAACCCCAAAATTAGCGGAACCTACAATGAGCAGTTCTTC. Protein sequence: CASRLQNPKISGTYNEQFF.

Notes on this clone: The sample carries other DNA sequences with the same CDR3. The chain carries TRBV9 and TRBJ1-2, with D maybe TRBD1 (6 bases). The CDR3 has 14 amino acids. V shed 0 bases and J shed 2 bases, with 8 bases lying between them. Per the germline V gene, CDR1 is SGDLS and CDR2 is YYNGEE. The CDR3, as DNA: TGTGCCAGCAGCGTAGAAGGACAGAACTATGGCTACACCTTC. Translating it yields CASSVEGQNYGYTF.

This clone appeared a few times. The rearrangement joins TRBV6-5 to TRBJ1-2; 7 nucleotides agree with TRBD1. The V gene's germline CDR1 is MNHEY and CDR2 SVGAGI. The CDR3 runs 13 residues. J was trimmed by 4 bases and V by 4 bases; bases with no gene match: 3. In nucleotides, the CDR3 is TGTGCCAGCAGTTGGGACAGCACCTATGGCTACACCTTC. Its translation is CASSWDSTYGYTF.

This clone was counted between two and nine times. J is TRBJ2-7 and V is TRBV6-5; tentative D call: TRBD1 (5 bases). The CDR3 totals 16 residues. With 0 bases removed from V and 0 bases from J, the gap between germline ends came to 12 bases. Germline CDR1 is MNHEY and CDR2 is SVGAGI. The CDR3 protein is CASSYSIRAISYEQYF. CDR3 DNA: TGTGCCAGCAGTTACTCGATCAGGGCTATCTCCTACGAGCAGTACTTC.

The chain recombines TRBV27 with TRBJ2-7; TRBD2 agrees at 10 bases. This CDR3 has 15 amino acids. Trimming took 6 bases from V and 4 from J; bases not matched to a gene: 9. Germline lookup yields CDR1 MNHEY and CDR2 SMNVEV (reference sequence). The CDR3 region is CASRLEASGGYEQYF. CDR3 coding DNA: TGTGCCAGCAGATTGGAAGCTAGCGGGGGTTACGAGCAGTACTTC.

The genes are TRBV4-3 and TRBJ1-5; D is possibly TRBD1 (6 bases). Trimming stripped 4 bases from V and 5 bases from J, with 12 bases between. The germline CDR1 and CDR2 sequences are LGHNA and YSLEER. This CDR3 has 14 amino acids. The CDR3 DNA is TGCGCCAGCAGCCCCTCGGGGGGCCATCAGCCCCAGCATTTT. This gives the protein CASSPSGGHQPQHF.

V is TRBV7-9 and J is TRBJ2-2; 8 bases fit TRBD2. Germline-derived CDR1 and CDR2 are SEHNR and FQNEAQ (reference sequence). Trimming took 5 bases from V and 5 from J; bases not matched to a gene: 7. There are 15 residues in the CDR3. The CDR3 reads CASSRREGGTGELFF. The CDR3 DNA reads as TGTGCCAGCAGCCGTCGGGAGGGCGGAACCGGGGAGCTGTTTTTT.

The chain recombines TRBV27 with TRBJ1-4, with D possibly TRBD1 on 5 matching bases. The V gene's germline CDR1 is MNHEY and CDR2 SMNVEV (reference sequence). V lost 3 bases and J lost 5, with 10 bases in between. The CDR3 runs 14 residues. The CDR3 reads CASSLRQKNEKLFF. The CDR3, as DNA: TGTGCCAGCAGTTTGAGACAGAAAAATGAAAAACTGTTTTTT.

The chain combines TRBV7-9 with TRBJ1-1; D uncertain. In germline, CDR1 is SEHNR, CDR2 FQNEAQ (reference sequence). With 3 bases removed from V and 1 base from J, the gap between germline ends came to 9 bases. This CDR3 has 14 residues. The CDR3 region is CASSFNSPNTEAFF. The CDR3 nucleotides are TGTGCCAGCAGCTTTAACAGCCCGAACACTGAAGCTTTCTTT.

V usage is TRBV10-2 and J usage is TRBJ2-3, with TRBD2 matching over 10 bases. Trimming removed 0 bases from V and 4 bases from J; junction bases left unmatched: 1. The CDR3 length is 15 residues. Germline lookup yields CDR1 WSHSY and CDR2 SAAADI. The CDR3 nucleotides are TGCGCCAGCAGTGAGTCGGGGACTAGCGCAGATACGCAGTATTTT. This sequence encodes CASSESGTSADTQYF.

The chain links TRBV2 to TRBJ2-2, with 7 bases lining up with TRBD1. Trimming cost V 10 bases and J 5 bases; bases outside gene matches: 7. Germline lookup yields CDR1 SNHLY and CDR2 FYNNEI. The CDR3 spans 13 residues. CDR3 protein: CATRQGWTGELFF. The CDR3 DNA follows: TGTGCCACCCGACAGGGATGGACCGGGGAGCTGTTTTTT.

The chain combines TRBV19 with TRBJ1-1, with a tentative D call TRBD1 (5 bases). V gave up 6 bases and J gave up 6 bases, with 17 bases separating them. This CDR3 contains 14 residues. From germline, CDR1 is LNHDA and CDR2 SQIVND (reference sequence). CDR3 in DNA: TGTGCCAGTAGCCATCAGGGAGGGGCCCCTGAAGCTTTCTTT. It encodes CASSHQGGAPEAFF.

The V and J genes are TRBV25-1 and TRBJ1-1; D is possibly TRBD1 (6 bases). V lost 7 bases and J lost 4, with 13 bases in between. Germline values: CDR1 MGHDK, CDR2 SYGVNS. This CDR3 has 13 amino acids. The CDR3 sequence is CASIKGGGTEAFF. The CDR3 bases are TGTGCCAGCATAAAGGGGGGGGGCACTGAAGCTTTCTTT.

This clone was observed a few times. This rearrangement joins TRBV7-3 to TRBJ2-5; 7 bases fit TRBD1. V lost 5 bases, J lost 0 bases, and 9 bases stayed unmatched. The CDR3 contains 16 residues. In germline, CDR1 is SGHTA, CDR2 FQGTGA. The CDR3 nucleotides are TGTGCCAGCAGCGCCCAGACCGGGACAGACCAAGAGACCCAGTACTTC. Translating it yields CASSAQTGTDQETQYF. Full variable domain (remainder filled in from reference TRBV7-3 and TRBJ2-5): GAGVSQTPSNKVTEKGKYVELRCDPISGHTALYWYRQSLGQGPEFLIYFQGTGAADDSGLPNDRFFAVRPEGSVSTLKIQRTERGDSAVYLCASSAQTGTDQETQYFGPGTRLLVL.

This chain connects TRBV9 to TRBJ2-2; tentatively, D is TRBD2 (6 bases). V was clipped by 3 bases and J by 1 base, with 13 bases between them. The CDR3 extends over 16 amino acids. Per the germline V gene, CDR1 is SGDLS and CDR2 is YYNGEE. In nucleotides, the CDR3 is TGTGCCAGCAGCGCAGATGGGGGAGGGAACACCGGGGAGCTGTTTTTT. The encoded protein is CASSADGGGNTGELFF.

The chain has TRBV7-9 and TRBJ1-1; no clear D gene. CDR1 SEHNR and CDR2 FQNEAQ come from the germline V gene (reference sequence). Trimming stripped 5 bases from V and 5 bases from J, with 15 bases between. This CDR3 is 14 amino acids long. CDR3 in DNA: TGTGCCAGCAGCCTACAGTGGGTCGGAACTGAAGCTTTCTTT. This translates into CASSLQWVGTEAFF. The entire variable domain, with the rest obtained from reference TRBV7-9 and TRBJ1-1, is as follows: DTGVSQNPRHKITKRGQNVTFRCDPISEHNRLYWYRQTLGQGPEFLTYFQNEAQLEKSRLLSDRFSAERPKGSFSTLEIQRTEQGDSAMYLCASSLQWVGTEAFFGQGTRLTVV.

This clone came up once. The rearrangement uses TRBV28 and TRBJ1-6; 9 bases agree with TRBD1. The germline V gene encodes CDR1 MDHEN and CDR2 SYDVKM. The length of the CDR3 is 15 residues. V was clipped by 8 bases and J by 9 bases; unmatched bases: 11. The CDR3 loop reads CASGYGDRAGSPLHF. The CDR3 coding sequence is TGTGCCAGCGGTTATGGGGACAGGGCAGGTTCACCCCTCCACTTT.

This clone turned up a few times. This chain connects TRBV2 to TRBJ1-5, with D unresolved. Trimming took 6 bases from V and 2 from J, leaving 5 bases between them. This CDR3 is 12 amino acids long. In germline, CDR1 is SNHLY, CDR2 FYNNEI. CDR3 nucleotides: TGTGCCAGCAGCCAGGGCAATCAGCCCCAGCATTTT. It codes for CASSQGNQPQHF.

The CDR3 sequence is CASSLRLAGGLQETQYF. The CDR3 DNA is TGTGCCAGCAGCTTAAGGCTAGCGGGGGGACTCCAAGAGACCCAGTACTTC. The chain carries TRBV7-2 and TRBJ2-5; 11 nucleotides align to TRBD2. V lost 2 bases and J lost 1; bases outside the gene matches: 6. The V gene's germline CDR1 is SGHTA and CDR2 FQGNSA. The CDR3 runs 17 residues.

V is TRBV29-1 and J is TRBJ1-1, with D uncertain. CDR1 SQVTM and CDR2 ANQGSEA come from the germline V gene. CDR3 length: 13 residues. The V end was cut by 3 bases, the J end by 1 base, with 9 bases between. This CDR3 is CSVETKRNTEAFF. The CDR3 DNA follows: TGCAGCGTTGAGACAAAAAGGAACACTGAAGCTTTCTTT.

The genes are TRBV9 and TRBJ2-5; TRBD2 matches at 8 bases. Losses at the gene ends were 4 bases for V and 2 bases for J; bases not matched to a gene: 4. The CDR3 is 14 residues long. Germline values: CDR1 SGDLS, CDR2 YYNGEE. CDR3 residues: CASSSRGGQETQYF. For the CDR3, the DNA is TGTGCCAGCAGCTCCCGGGGGGGGCAAGAGACCCAGTACTTC.

V is TRBV27 and J is TRBJ2-3, with 9 nucleotides matching TRBD1. With 2 bases clipped from V and 4 bases from J, the junction kept 10 bases outside the gene matches. The CDR3 consists of 17 residues. Germline-derived CDR1 and CDR2 are MNHEY and SMNVEV (reference sequence). This CDR3 is CASSLGRLRTGADTQYF. The CDR3, as DNA: TGTGCCAGCAGTTTAGGGAGACTAAGGACAGGGGCAGATACGCAGTATTTT.